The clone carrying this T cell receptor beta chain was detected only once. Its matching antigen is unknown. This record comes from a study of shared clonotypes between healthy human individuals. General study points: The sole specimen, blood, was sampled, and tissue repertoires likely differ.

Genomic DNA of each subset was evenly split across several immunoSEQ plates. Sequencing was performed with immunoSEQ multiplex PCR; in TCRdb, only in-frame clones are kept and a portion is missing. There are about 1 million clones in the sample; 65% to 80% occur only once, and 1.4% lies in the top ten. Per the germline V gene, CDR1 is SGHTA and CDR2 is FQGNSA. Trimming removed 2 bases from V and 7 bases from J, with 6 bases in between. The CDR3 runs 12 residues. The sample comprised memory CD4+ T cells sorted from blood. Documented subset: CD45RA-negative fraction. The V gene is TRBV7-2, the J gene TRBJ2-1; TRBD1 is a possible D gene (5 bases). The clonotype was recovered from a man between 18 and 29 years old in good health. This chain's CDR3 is CASSLQGNEQFF. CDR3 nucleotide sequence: TGTGCCAGCAGCTTACAGGGTAATGAGCAGTTCTTC.